The 6 T cell receptor beta chains below come from one sample, sequenced in a study of early T cells in non-severe SARS-CoV-2 infection. TCRdb called the 5' RACE reads again in MiXCR, with one record for every CDR3 protein. The data show more than 45,000 distinct CDR3 sequences, over 5% seen once. The material sequenced was whole blood, taken at baseline. These receptor sequences come from an adult who was a healthcare worker with PCR-confirmed SARS-CoV-2 infection or an uninfected control (not recorded which).

J is TRBJ2-5 and V is TRBV6-5, with 9 positions matching TRBD1. Germline V lookup: CDR1 MNHEY, CDR2 SVGAGI. V was pared by 4 bases and J by 4 bases, with 7 bases of the junction left unmatched. There are 15 residues in the CDR3. The CDR3 loop is CASSSPGQGPETQYF. The CDR3 nucleotides read TGTGCCAGCAGTTCCCCGGGACAGGGTCCAGAGACCCAGTACTTC.

V is TRBV28 and J is TRBJ2-6; no firm D call. This CDR3 is 13 amino acids long. CDR1 and CDR2 from the germline V gene are MDHEN and SYDVKM. Trimming shortened V by 5 bases and J by 2 bases, and 4 bases separated the two germline ends. DNA for the CDR3: TGTGCCAGCAGTGGGCCTGGGGCCAACGTCCTGACTTTC. Amino acid sequence: CASSGPGANVLTF.

There are a few counts of this clonotype. The CDR3 DNA reads TGTGCCAGCAGTATTACCGGGACAGATAATTCACCCCTCCACTTT. It specifies CASSITGTDNSPLHF. The V gene is TRBV7-3, the J gene TRBJ1-6, with 7 bases matching TRBD1. J was trimmed by 5 bases and V by 6 bases; bases with no gene match: 7. Germline V gene data show CDR1 as SGHTA and CDR2 as FQGTGA. The CDR3 length is 15 residues.

The sample holds many counts of this clonotype. The chain is built from TRBV11-2 and TRBJ2-1, with 7 bases that match TRBD2. Unmatched junction bases numbered 9, after V lost 1 base and J lost 0 bases. Germline assignment: CDR1 SGHAT and CDR2 FQNNGV. The CDR3 is made up of 18 amino acids. The CDR3 nucleotides read TGTGCCAGCAGCTTAGTAGGAAGGCTAGCGGCCTCCTACAATGAGCAGTTCTTC. Residues: CASSLVGRLAASYNEQFF.

This clonotype has more than one count but fewer than ten. DNA for the CDR3: TGTGCCAGCAGCCAGCCGGGGACAGGGCTCACGCCTCTGGCAAGACACACCATATATTTT. Its protein product is CASSQPGTGLTPLARHTIYF. The chain uses TRBV3-1 and TRBJ1-3, with TRBD1 matching over 9 bases. Germline lookup yields CDR1 LGHDT and CDR2 YNNKEL (reference sequence). V lost 3 bases, J lost 8 bases, and 23 bases stayed unmatched. The CDR3 contains 20 residues.

There are many counts of this clonotype. The V gene is TRBV9, the J gene TRBJ1-5; tentative D call: TRBD1 (6 bases). CDR3 length: 14 residues. Looked up from germline, CDR1 is SGDLS and CDR2 is YYNGEE. V lost 4 bases, J lost 9 bases, and 17 bases lay in between. CDR3 sequence reads: CASSLTAGAPPQHF. CDR3 in DNA: TGTGCCAGCAGCCTAACGGCAGGGGCCCCGCCCCAGCATTTT.